The present TCR beta chain was sequenced within a study of T cells after somatic rescue of genetic block. Data came from immunoSEQ multiplex PCR; TCRdb stores just in-frame clones and leaves some out. This sample has under 8,500 clones, with over 75% found just once. This receptor was obtained from a boy between 10 and 17 years old. Sequenced material: peripheral blood mononuclear cells (PBMCs).

In DNA form, the CDR3 reads TGTGCCAGCAGCTTAGTGAACGTCGGCAGGGACTCTGGCTACACCTTC. It yields the protein CASSLVNVGRDSGYTF. This sequence joins TRBV11-2 and TRBJ1-2; a weak D match, TRBD1 (5 bases). Germline values: CDR1 SGHAT, CDR2 FQNNGV. Trimming took off 1 base at V and 7 bases at J, with 19 bases between the two ends. The CDR3 has 16 amino acids.